The 27 T cell receptor beta chains below were found in one sample sequenced in a study of T cell changes during pregnancy in multiple sclerosis. Assay: immunoSEQ multiplex PCR; the TCRdb copy retains only in-frame clones and omits some. This sample has some 54,000 clones, with approximately 94% found just once. The starting material was CD8+ T cells from peripheral blood mononuclear cells, obtained in the third trimester of pregnancy. The receptor source for this set is a female donor with multiple sclerosis, enrolled in a pregnancy study.

The chain uses TRBV11-3 and TRBJ2-1; D remains unclear. The germline V gene has CDR1 SGHNT and CDR2 YENEEA. The ends were cut back, 4 bases at V and 3 bases at J, with 7 bases in the middle. This CDR3 comprises 13 residues. CDR3 protein: CASSSSNYNEQFF. Here the CDR3 DNA reads TGTGCCAGCAGCTCGTCTAACTACAATGAGCAGTTCTTC. The full variable domain, completed using reference TRBV11-3 and TRBJ2-1, is EAGVVQSPRYKIIEKKQPVAFWCNPISGHNTLYWYLQNLGQGPELLIRYENEEAVDDSQLPKDRFSAERLKGVDSTLKIQPAELGDSAVYLCASSSSNYNEQFFGPGTRLTVL.

CDR3 protein: CASRQLAGALGEQFF. The CDR3 DNA reads as TGTGCCAGCAGGCAATTAGCGGGAGCTTTAGGTGAGCAGTTCTTC. The J gene is TRBJ2-1, the V gene TRBV28, with 9 positions matching TRBD2. The CDR3 runs 15 residues. Germline-derived CDR1 and CDR2 are MDHEN and SYDVKM. V shed 6 bases, J shed 9 bases, and the junction held 12 bases outside the gene matches.

The CDR3 spells CASSQGLAGAYEQYF. As DNA, the CDR3 is TGTGCCAGCAGCCAAGGCCTAGCGGGAGCCTACGAGCAGTACTTC. The gene calls are TRBV5-5 and TRBJ2-7, with 10 bases identical to TRBD2. Looked up from germline, CDR1 is SGHKS and CDR2 is YYEKEE (reference sequence). The CDR3 sequence is 15 residues long. With V trimmed by 4 bases and J by 2 bases, 6 bases remained unmatched.

In this sample, this clone turned up once. V gene TRBV25-1 combines with J gene TRBJ2-7; TRBD2 might be the D (6 bases). Germline CDR1 MGHDK, CDR2 SYGVNS. The CDR3 spans 13 residues. Between the trimmed V and J ends, which lost 8 bases and 2 bases, there was a span of 13 bases. CDR3 in DNA: TGTGCCAGCGGAGGGGCAGCGGCCTACGAGCAGTACTTC. Its translation: CASGGAAAYEQYF.

The chain employs TRBV7-3 and TRBJ2-1; a weak D match, TRBD2 (6 bases). Per germline, CDR1 SGHTA and CDR2 FQGTGA. Deletions cut 3 bases from V and 7 bases from J, with 13 bases between. This CDR3 region has 14 residues. The CDR3 spells CASSFGRRGNEQFF. CDR3 coding DNA: TGTGCCAGCAGCTTCGGGAGACGGGGTAATGAGCAGTTCTTC. Filled out from reference TRBV7-3 and TRBJ2-1, the complete variable domain reads GAGVSQTPSNKVTEKGKYVELRCDPISGHTALYWYRQSLGQGPEFLIYFQGTGAADDSGLPNDRFFAVRPEGSVSTLKIQRTERGDSAVYLCASSFGRRGNEQFFGPGTRLTVL.

This chain connects TRBV29-1 to TRBJ1-1; no definite D call. This CDR3 has 12 residues. Germline assignment: CDR1 SQVTM and CDR2 ANQGSEA. Trimming shortened V by 4 bases and J by 3 bases, and 9 bases separated the two germline ends. CDR3 sequence reads: CSVVLVYTEAFF. In nucleotides, the CDR3 is TGCAGCGTTGTACTGGTATACACTGAAGCTTTCTTT. Full variable domain (missing parts from reference TRBV29-1 and TRBJ1-1): SAVISQKPSRDICQRGTSLTIQCQVDSQVTMMFWYRQQPGQSLTLIATANQGSEATYESGFVIDKFPISRPNLTFSTLTVSNMSPEDSSIYLCSVVLVYTEAFFGQGTRLTVV.

This chain joins TRBV29-1 and TRBJ1-1; 7 nucleotides match TRBD1. V shed 6 bases and J 6 bases; nucleotides not matched to a gene: 1. Germline loops: CDR1 SQVTM, CDR2 ANQGSEA. The CDR3 has 10 amino acids. Here the CDR3 DNA reads TGCAGCGTCCAGGGGGCTGAAGCTTTCTTT. Translated, it gives CSVQGAEAFF.

The chain combines TRBV2 with TRBJ2-1; 11 positions agree with TRBD2. The V gene's germline CDR1 is SNHLY and CDR2 FYNNEI. J gave up 0 bases and V 2 bases, and 0 bases lay outside the gene matches. The CDR3 is made up of 16 amino acids. The CDR3 protein is CASSETSGSSYNEQFF. The CDR3 DNA sequence: TGTGCCAGCAGTGAAACTAGCGGGAGCTCCTACAATGAGCAGTTCTTC.

This sequence joins TRBV30 and TRBJ2-1; TRBD2 matches at 7 bases. Germline CDR1 is GTSNPN and CDR2 is SVGIG (reference sequence). V lost 5 bases to trimming and J lost 0 bases; unmatched junction nucleotides: 13. This CDR3 is built from 17 residues. The CDR3 spells CAWEEDSGPFSYNEQFF. The CDR3, as DNA: TGTGCCTGGGAGGAGGATAGCGGGCCCTTCTCCTACAATGAGCAGTTCTTC.

The chain is built from TRBV6-5 and TRBJ2-1; TRBD2 agrees at 9 bases. With 6 bases clipped from V and 6 bases from J, the junction kept 9 bases outside the gene matches. The germline V gene encodes CDR1 MNHEY and CDR2 SVGAGI. This CDR3 region has 15 residues. CDR3 nucleotide sequence: TGTGCCAGCAGGTGGCGGGAGGGTAGCGCCAATGAGCAGTTCTTC. Translated, it gives CASRWREGSANEQFF.

In DNA form, the CDR3 reads TGCGCCAGCAGCCAAGATCACGGAGGAACCAGCTATGGCTACACCTTC. This gives the protein CASSQDHGGTSYGYTF. The gene calls are TRBV4-1 and TRBJ1-2; D unresolved. Trimming left V 0 bases short and J 4 bases short, with 15 bases between. This CDR3 is 16 amino acids long. The germline V gene encodes CDR1 MGHRA and CDR2 YSYEKL.

CDR3 in amino acids: CASKGGSYEQYF. CDR3 nucleotide sequence: TGCGCCAGCAAGGGGGGGTCCTACGAGCAGTACTTC. The chain uses TRBV5-1 and TRBJ2-7; perhaps TRBD2 as D (7 bases). The V end lost 6 bases, the J end lost 1 base, and 8 bases lay between the germline ends. The CDR3 length is 12 residues. Germline CDR1 is SGHRS and CDR2 is YFSETQ.

The J gene is TRBJ2-7, the V gene TRBV21-1; the D call TRBD1 from the table was never checked on the DNA. TRBV21-1 is a listed pseudogene. The CDR3 is 19 amino acids. The CDR3 reads CASSEGAAAGIRDSYEQYF. The DNA of the CDR3 is TGTGCCAGCAGCGAAGGTGCAGCCGCTGGGATCAGGGACTCCTACGAGCAGTACTTC.

The gene calls are TRBV9 and TRBJ1-2, with TRBD1 as a possible D gene (5 bases). V was cut by 0 bases and J by 8 bases, with 11 bases left in between. The CDR3 contains 13 residues. The germline V gene encodes CDR1 SGDLS and CDR2 YYNGEE. The CDR3 is CASSVAAGRGYTF. The CDR3 nucleotides read TGTGCCAGCAGCGTAGCGGCAGGGCGCGGCTACACCTTC.

The V and J genes are TRBV28 and TRBJ2-3; no definite D call. Germline values: CDR1 MDHEN, CDR2 SYDVKM. This CDR3 region has 11 residues. The V end lost 9 bases, the J end lost 0 bases, and 4 bases lay between the germline ends. DNA for the CDR3: TGTGCCAGTTCGAGCACAGATACGCAGTATTTT. Protein sequence: CASSSTDTQYF.

The chain couples TRBV4-1 to TRBJ1-1; 7 positions agree with TRBD1. The CDR3 has 15 residues. The germline gives CDR1 MGHRA, CDR2 YSYEKL. Trimming took 3 bases from V and 3 from J; bases not matched to a gene: 7. CDR3 bases: TGCGCCAGCAGCCAGATGACAGGGTCTGACACTGAAGCTTTCTTT. This encodes CASSQMTGSDTEAFF.

CDR3 residues: CASSVGLAGVYEQYF. Here the CDR3 DNA reads TGTGCCAGCAGCGTTGGACTAGCGGGAGTCTACGAGCAGTACTTC. This sequence joins TRBV9 and TRBJ2-7; 13 bases are shared with TRBD2. With V trimmed by 2 bases and J by 3 bases, 2 bases remained unmatched. From germline, CDR1 is SGDLS and CDR2 YYNGEE. This CDR3 is 15 amino acids long.

There are a few counts of this clone. This chain links TRBV5-5 with TRBJ1-2; 7 nucleotides agree with TRBD1. With 1 base clipped from V and 1 base from J, the junction kept 4 bases outside the gene matches. CDR1 is SGHKS and CDR2 is YYEKEE in the germline V gene (reference sequence). The CDR3 spans 15 residues. Here the CDR3 reads CASSLPTGFNYGYTF. CDR3 in DNA: TGTGCCAGCAGCTTGCCGACAGGGTTTAACTATGGCTACACCTTC.

This clone was found a few times. V gene TRBV11-1 combines with J gene TRBJ2-1, with a possible D match to TRBD2 (6 bases). Trimming shortened V by 1 base and J by 4 bases, and 11 bases separated the two germline ends. This CDR3 spans 15 amino acids. CDR1 is SGHAT and CDR2 is FQDESV in the germline V gene (reference sequence). The CDR3 DNA reads as TGTGCCAGCAGCTTAGGGCCGACTAGTTACAATGAGCAGTTCTTC. This translates into CASSLGPTSYNEQFF.

The rearrangement joins TRBV28 to TRBJ1-3, with a possible D match to TRBD1 (5 bases). CDR1 is MDHEN and CDR2 is SYDVKM in the germline V gene. This CDR3 region has 15 residues. Trimming cost V 7 bases and J 0 bases, with 13 bases left between them. Here the CDR3 reads CASTQAGGSGNTIYF. The DNA of the CDR3 is TGTGCCAGCACCCAGGCGGGGGGCTCTGGAAACACCATATATTTT.

This rearrangement joins TRBV12-5 to TRBJ2-1; 8 nucleotides align to TRBD2. This CDR3 contains 15 residues. Germline CDR1 is LGHNT and CDR2 is FRNRAP. V was clipped by 9 bases and J by 3 bases; unmatched bases: 10. The CDR3 DNA is TGTGCTAGGGGGGTAGCGGGGAGTAGCTACAATGAGCAGTTCTTC. Translating it yields CARGVAGSSYNEQFF.

This chain uses TRBV27 with TRBJ2-7; 9 bases map to TRBD2. Trimming at V came to 2 bases and at J to 2 bases, leaving 4 bases not matched to a gene. The CDR3 sequence is 15 residues long. Germline loops: CDR1 MNHEY, CDR2 SMNVEV (reference sequence). CDR3: CASSLRGGRAYEQYF. CDR3 in DNA: TGTGCCAGCAGTTTAAGAGGCGGGAGGGCCTACGAGCAGTACTTC.

The chain combines TRBV27 with TRBJ2-7; 9 bases line up with TRBD1. Germline assignment: CDR1 MNHEY and CDR2 SMNVEV (reference sequence). The CDR3 is made up of 13 amino acids. With 8 bases clipped from V and 3 bases from J, the junction kept 5 bases outside the gene matches. The CDR3 loop is CASGTGSVYEQYF. In DNA form, the CDR3 reads TGTGCCAGCGGGACAGGGTCGGTCTACGAGCAGTACTTC.

This clone has a single count. The rearrangement uses TRBV4-1 and TRBJ2-5; D might be TRBD2 (5 bases). The end of the DNA fits TRBJ2-7 better, so the J call may be wrong. The germline V gene encodes CDR1 MGHRA and CDR2 YSYEKL. The CDR3 extends over 14 amino acids. The CDR3 reads CASSQVSGFYEQYF. In nucleotides, the CDR3 is TGCGCCAGCAGCCAAGTCAGCGGATTCTACGAGCAGTACTTC.

By proportion, this clone is large. J is TRBJ1-2 and V is TRBV27; TRBD1 is a possible D gene (6 bases). CDR1 is MNHEY, CDR2 SMNVEV, per germline (reference sequence). This CDR3 is built from 13 residues. The V and J ends lost 3 bases and 5 bases respectively, with 10 bases between them. The CDR3 loop is CASSFSGEYGYTF. DNA of the CDR3: TGTGCCAGCAGTTTTTCAGGGGAGTATGGCTACACCTTC.

The CDR3 DNA follows: TGTGCCAGCACCTTAGTAGCGGGAGTACTTAGTGAGCAGTTCTTC. Protein product: CASTLVAGVLSEQFF. The chain links TRBV6-5 to TRBJ2-1; 9 bases map to TRBD2. Looked up from germline, CDR1 is MNHEY and CDR2 is SVGAGI. The CDR3 has 15 amino acids. Trimming removed 7 bases from V and 9 bases from J; junction bases left unmatched: 13.

The chain employs TRBV10-3 and TRBJ1-5, with 7 positions matching TRBD1. The CDR3 sequence is 15 residues long. Germline V gives CDR1 ENHRY, CDR2 SYGVKD. V lost 2 bases to trimming and J lost 4 bases; unmatched junction nucleotides: 5. Here the CDR3 DNA reads TGTGCCATCAGTGAGGGACTGACAGGGAATCAGCCCCAGCATTTT. Translated: CAISEGLTGNQPQHF.